This entry is about one T cell receptor beta chain. Survey-level TCR beta sequencing used the immunoSEQ assay. The assay was immunoSEQ multiplex PCR, and TCRdb's table has in-frame clones only and misses some. The sample lists tens of thousands of clones; 93% were seen once. Germline V gives CDR1 MNHEY, CDR2 SVGAGI. The CDR3 extends over 11 amino acids. V lost 10 bases and J 9 bases, leaving 10 bases between the germline ends. The source is a man aged 40-49 years with rheumatoid arthritis. Sequencing was done on a sample of PBMCs. The rearrangement links TRBV6-5 to TRBJ1-6; a weak D match, TRBD1 (6 bases). CDR3 region: CATRQVSPLHF. CDR3 DNA sequence: TGTGCCACAAGACAGGTTTCACCCCTCCACTTT.